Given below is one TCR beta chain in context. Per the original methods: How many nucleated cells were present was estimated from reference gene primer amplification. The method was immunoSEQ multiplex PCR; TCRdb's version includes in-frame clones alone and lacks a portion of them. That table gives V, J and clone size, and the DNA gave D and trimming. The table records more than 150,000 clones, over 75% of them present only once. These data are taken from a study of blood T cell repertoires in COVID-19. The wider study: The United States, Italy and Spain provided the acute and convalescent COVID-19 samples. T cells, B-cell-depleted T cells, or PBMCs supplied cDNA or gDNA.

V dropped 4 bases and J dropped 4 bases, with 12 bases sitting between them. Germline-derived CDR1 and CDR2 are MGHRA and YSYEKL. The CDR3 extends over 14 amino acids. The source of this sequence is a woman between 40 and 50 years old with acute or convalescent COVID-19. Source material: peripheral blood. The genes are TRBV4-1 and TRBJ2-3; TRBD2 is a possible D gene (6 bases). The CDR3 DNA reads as TGCGCCAGCAGCCTTACTAGCTCCGCAGATACGCAGTATTTT. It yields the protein CASSLTSSADTQYF.